This T cell receptor (beta chain) was sequenced for a study of blood T cell repertoires in COVID-19. The cohort comprised adults aged about 18 to 100 years residing in about two dozen US areas. Cohorts were determined from participant-reported clinical history. CDR3 length: 14 amino acids. Trimming pared 3 bases from V and 3 bases from J, leaving 10 bases between. The V gene's germline CDR1 is SGHDT and CDR2 YYEEEE. Assay used: immunoSEQ multiplex PCR; TCRdb lists only in-frame clones, some missing. The sample lists some 320,000 clones, about nine tenths seen once, with 2.9% in the top ten. The genes are TRBV5-6 and TRBJ2-1, with D possibly being TRBD1 (6 bases). Sequencing was performed on PBMCs or T cells enriched from blood (not recorded which). The clonotype comes from a woman aged 50 to 60 who had been exposed to COVID-19. DNA for the CDR3: TGTGCCAGCAGCTCAGGGGTAGGCTACAATGAGCAGTTCTTC. It codes for CASSSGVGYNEQFF.